Below, one T cell receptor (beta chain) is given with its context. The entry originates in a study of blood T cell repertoires in COVID-19. Study context: From the United States, Italy and Spain came samples of acute and convalescent COVID-19.

Under the authors' procedure: Researchers report that nucleated cell counts were estimated from reference gene primer amplification. The assay was immunoSEQ multiplex PCR, and TCRdb's table has in-frame clones only and misses some. The V and J calls and clone size were taken over from that table, and D and trimming were inferred from the DNA. The sample shows about 240,000 clones, 88% of them seen only once. V shed 1 base and J shed 2 bases, with 14 bases lying between them. Germline loops: CDR1 LGHNA, CDR2 YSLEER. The CDR3 contains 16 residues. This receptor was obtained from a woman aged 40 to 55 who had recovered from COVID-19. The chain joins TRBV4-3 to TRBJ1-2; D call uncertain. Sequenced sample: peripheral blood. The CDR3, as DNA: TGCGCCAGCAGCCAAGTGTCCGGACTGACAAACTATGGCTACACCTTC. It codes for CASSQVSGLTNYGYTF.